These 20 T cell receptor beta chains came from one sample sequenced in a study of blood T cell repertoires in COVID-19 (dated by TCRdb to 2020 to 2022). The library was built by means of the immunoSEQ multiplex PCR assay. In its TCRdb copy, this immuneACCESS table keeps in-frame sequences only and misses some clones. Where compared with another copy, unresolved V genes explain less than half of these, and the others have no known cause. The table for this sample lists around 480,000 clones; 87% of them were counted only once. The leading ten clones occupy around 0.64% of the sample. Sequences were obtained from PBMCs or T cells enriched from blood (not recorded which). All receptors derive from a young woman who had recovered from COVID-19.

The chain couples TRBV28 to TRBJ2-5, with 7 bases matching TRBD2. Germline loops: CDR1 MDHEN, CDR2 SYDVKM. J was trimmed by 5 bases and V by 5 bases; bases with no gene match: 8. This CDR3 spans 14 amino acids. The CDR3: CASSPGGSRETQYF. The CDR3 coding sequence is TGTGCCAGCAGTCCCGGGGGGTCCAGGGAGACCCAGTACTTC.

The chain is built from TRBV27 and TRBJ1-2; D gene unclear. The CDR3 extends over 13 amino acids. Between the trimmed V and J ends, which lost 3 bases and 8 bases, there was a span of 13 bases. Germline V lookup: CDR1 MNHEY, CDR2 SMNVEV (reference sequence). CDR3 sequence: CASSFLREEGYTF. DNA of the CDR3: TGTGCCAGCAGTTTCTTGCGGGAGGAGGGCTACACCTTC.

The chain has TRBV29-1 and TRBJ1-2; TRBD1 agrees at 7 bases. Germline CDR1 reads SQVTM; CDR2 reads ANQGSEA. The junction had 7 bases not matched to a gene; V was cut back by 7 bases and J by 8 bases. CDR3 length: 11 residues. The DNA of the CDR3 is TGCAGCGCCCCGGGCAGGGGGGGCTACACCTTC. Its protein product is CSAPGRGGYTF. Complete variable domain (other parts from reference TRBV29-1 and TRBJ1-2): SAVISQKPSRDICQRGTSLTIQCQVDSQVTMMFWYRQQPGQSLTLIATANQGSEATYESGFVIDKFPISRPNLTFSTLTVSNMSPEDSSIYLCSAPGRGGYTFGSGTRLTVV.

CDR3 region: CSASRQGQNTEAFF. The CDR3 bases are TGCAGCGCATCTCGACAGGGGCAGAACACTGAAGCTTTCTTT. The V and J genes are TRBV29-1 and TRBJ1-1; 8 bases map to TRBD1. Germline CDR1 reads SQVTM; CDR2 reads ANQGSEA. CDR3 length equals 14 residues. V shed 7 bases and J 1 base; nucleotides not matched to a gene: 8.

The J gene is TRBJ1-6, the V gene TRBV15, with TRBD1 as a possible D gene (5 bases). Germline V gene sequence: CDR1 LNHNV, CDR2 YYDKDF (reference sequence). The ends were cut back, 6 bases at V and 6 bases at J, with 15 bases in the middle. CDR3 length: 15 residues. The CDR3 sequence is CATSRMDTINSPLHF. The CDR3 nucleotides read TGTGCCACCAGTAGGATGGACACAATTAATTCACCCCTCCACTTT.

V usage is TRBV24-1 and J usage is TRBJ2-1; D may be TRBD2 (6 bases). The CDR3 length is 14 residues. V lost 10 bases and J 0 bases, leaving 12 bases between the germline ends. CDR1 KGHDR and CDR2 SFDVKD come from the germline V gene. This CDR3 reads CATSGGTSYNEQFF. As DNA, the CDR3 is TGTGCCACATCCGGGGGAACCTCCTACAATGAGCAGTTCTTC.

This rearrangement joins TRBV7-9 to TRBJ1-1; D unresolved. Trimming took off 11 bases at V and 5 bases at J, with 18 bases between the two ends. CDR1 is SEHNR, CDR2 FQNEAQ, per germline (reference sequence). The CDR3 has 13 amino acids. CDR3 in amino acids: CALSSAGGTEAFF. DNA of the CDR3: TGTGCCCTATCTAGTGCGGGTGGGACTGAAGCTTTCTTT.

The CDR3 DNA sequence: TGCGCCAGCAGCCCGGACAGGGTAACGGACATTCAGTACTTC. Translation: CASSPDRVTDIQYF. This chain joins TRBV5-1 and TRBJ2-4; TRBD1 matches at 8 bases. The CDR3 is 14 amino acids. V lost 4 bases, J lost 8 bases, and 8 bases stayed unmatched. Germline V gene data show CDR1 as SGHRS and CDR2 as YFSETQ.

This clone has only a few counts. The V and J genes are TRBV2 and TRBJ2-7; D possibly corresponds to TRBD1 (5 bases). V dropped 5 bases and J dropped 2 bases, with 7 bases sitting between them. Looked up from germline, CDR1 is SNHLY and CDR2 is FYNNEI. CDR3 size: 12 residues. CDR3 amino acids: CASSRGPYEQYF. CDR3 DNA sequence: TGTGCCAGCAGTAGGGGCCCCTACGAGCAGTACTTC.

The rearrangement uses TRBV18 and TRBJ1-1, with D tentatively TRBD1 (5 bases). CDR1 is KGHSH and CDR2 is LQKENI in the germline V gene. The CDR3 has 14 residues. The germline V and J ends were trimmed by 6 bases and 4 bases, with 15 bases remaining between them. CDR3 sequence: CASSSGGWGTEAFF. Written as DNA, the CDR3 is TGTGCCAGCTCGTCCGGGGGATGGGGCACTGAAGCTTTCTTT.

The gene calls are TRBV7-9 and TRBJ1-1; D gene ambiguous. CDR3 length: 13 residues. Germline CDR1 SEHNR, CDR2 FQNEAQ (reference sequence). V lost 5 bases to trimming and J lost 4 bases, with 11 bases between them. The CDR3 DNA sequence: TGTGCCAGCAGCCGTATTTTCGGCACTGAAGCTTTCTTT. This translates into CASSRIFGTEAFF.

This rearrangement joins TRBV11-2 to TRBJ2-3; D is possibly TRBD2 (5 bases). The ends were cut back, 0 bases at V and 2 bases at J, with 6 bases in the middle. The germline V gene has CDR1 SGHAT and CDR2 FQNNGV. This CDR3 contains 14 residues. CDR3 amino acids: CASSLDGNTDTQYF. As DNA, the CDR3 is TGTGCCAGCAGCTTAGACGGGAACACAGATACGCAGTATTTT.

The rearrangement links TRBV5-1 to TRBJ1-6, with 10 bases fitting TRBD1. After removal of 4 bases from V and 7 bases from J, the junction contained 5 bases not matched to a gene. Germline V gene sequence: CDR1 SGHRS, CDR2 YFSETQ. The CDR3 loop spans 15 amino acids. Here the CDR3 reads CASSPWTGGNSPLHF. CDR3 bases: TGCGCCAGCAGCCCCTGGACAGGGGGAAATTCACCCCTCCACTTT.

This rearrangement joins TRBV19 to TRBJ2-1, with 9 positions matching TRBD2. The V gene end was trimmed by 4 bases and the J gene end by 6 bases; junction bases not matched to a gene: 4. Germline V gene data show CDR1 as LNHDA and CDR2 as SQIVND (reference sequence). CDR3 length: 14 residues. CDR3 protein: CASSTSGASNEQFF. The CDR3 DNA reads TGTGCCAGTAGTACTAGCGGGGCTTCCAATGAGCAGTTCTTC.

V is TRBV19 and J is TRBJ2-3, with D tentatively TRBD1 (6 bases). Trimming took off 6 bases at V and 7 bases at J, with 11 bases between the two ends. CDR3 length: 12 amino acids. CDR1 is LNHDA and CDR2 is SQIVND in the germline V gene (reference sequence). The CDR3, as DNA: TGTGCCAGTAGCCCCGGACAGCATACGCAGTATTTT. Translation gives CASSPGQHTQYF.

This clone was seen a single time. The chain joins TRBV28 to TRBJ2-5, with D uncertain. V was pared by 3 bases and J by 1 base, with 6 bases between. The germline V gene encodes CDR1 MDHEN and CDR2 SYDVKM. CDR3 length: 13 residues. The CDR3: CASSLVVQETQYF. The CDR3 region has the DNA TGTGCCAGCAGTTTGGTAGTCCAAGAGACCCAGTACTTC.

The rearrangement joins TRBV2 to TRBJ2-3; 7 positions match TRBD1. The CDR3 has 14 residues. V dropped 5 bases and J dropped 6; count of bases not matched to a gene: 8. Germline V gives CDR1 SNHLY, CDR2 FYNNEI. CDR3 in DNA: TGTGCCAGCAGTTCTGCGGACAGGTCGGATACGCAGTATTTT. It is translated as CASSSADRSDTQYF.

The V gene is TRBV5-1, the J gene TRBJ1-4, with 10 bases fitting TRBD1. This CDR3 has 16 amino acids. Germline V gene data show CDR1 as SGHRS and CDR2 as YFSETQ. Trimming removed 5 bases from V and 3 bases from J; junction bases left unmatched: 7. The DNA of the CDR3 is TGCGCCAGCAGACCCGGGACAGGGGTTTCTAATGAAAAACTGTTTTTT. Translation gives CASRPGTGVSNEKLFF.

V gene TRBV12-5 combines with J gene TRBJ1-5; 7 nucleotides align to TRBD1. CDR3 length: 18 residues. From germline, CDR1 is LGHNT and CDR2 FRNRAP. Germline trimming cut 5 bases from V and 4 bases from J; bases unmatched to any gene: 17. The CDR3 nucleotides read TGTGCTAGTGGTCGACAGGGAGGAATCGTAGGGGATAATCAGCCCCAGCATTTT. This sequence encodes CASGRQGGIVGDNQPQHF.

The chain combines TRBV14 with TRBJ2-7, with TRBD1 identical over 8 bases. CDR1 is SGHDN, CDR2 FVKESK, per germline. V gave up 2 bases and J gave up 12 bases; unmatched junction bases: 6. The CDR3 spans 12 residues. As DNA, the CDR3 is TGTGCCAGCAGCCAACTCCGGGACAGGAGGTACTTC. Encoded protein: CASSQLRDRRYF.